Reported below is one TCR beta chain. Its antigen remains unknown. Trimming took 0 bases from V and 0 from J, leaving 5 bases between them. This CDR3 comprises 14 residues. Germline V gene data show CDR1 as LGHNA and CDR2 as YSLEER. This entry comes from a study of early stage breast cancer tumors. Study as a whole: About 80% of the 16 invasive tumors were ER+, PR+ and HER2-.

Sequenced by immunoSEQ multiplex PCR; TCRdb stores in-frame clones only, minus some. Of tens of thousands of clones detected, 84% appear once; the ten largest clones hold over 8.5%. Study-wide results and caveats: Most shared enriched TCRB sequences were commonly generated ones. Functional markers like CD4, CD8 and FOXP3 were missed in bulk sequencing.

Sequencing was performed on blood. The TCR sequence derives from a person in their fifties or sixties with breast cancer. J is TRBJ1-2 and V is TRBV4-3; D gene uncertain. CDR3 loop: CASSQDGANYGYTF. CDR3 DNA sequence: TGCGCCAGCAGCCAAGACGGAGCTAACTATGGCTACACCTTC.